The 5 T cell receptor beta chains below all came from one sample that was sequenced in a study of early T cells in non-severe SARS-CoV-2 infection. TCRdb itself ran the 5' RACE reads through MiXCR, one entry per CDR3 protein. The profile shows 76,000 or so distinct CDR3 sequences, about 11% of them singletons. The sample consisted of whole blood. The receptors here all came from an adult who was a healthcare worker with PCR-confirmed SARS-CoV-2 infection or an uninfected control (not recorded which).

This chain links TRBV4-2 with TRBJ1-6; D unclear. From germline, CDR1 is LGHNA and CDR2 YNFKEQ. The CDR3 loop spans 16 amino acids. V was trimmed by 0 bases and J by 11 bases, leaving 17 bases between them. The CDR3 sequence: CASSQDLAGSGPPLHF. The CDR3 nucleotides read TGTGCCAGCAGCCAAGATCTTGCGGGGAGCGGTCCACCCCTCCACTTT.

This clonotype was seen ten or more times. This CDR3 reads CASSPRTSGPYNEQFF. The DNA of the CDR3 is TGTGCCAGCAGCCCGCGGACTAGCGGGCCCTACAATGAGCAGTTCTTC. The chain carries TRBV7-2 and TRBJ2-1; 11 nucleotides line up with TRBD2. The germline V gene encodes CDR1 SGHTA and CDR2 FQGNSA. The V and J ends lost 5 bases and 2 bases, in that order; junction bases with no gene match: 5. The CDR3 has 16 residues.

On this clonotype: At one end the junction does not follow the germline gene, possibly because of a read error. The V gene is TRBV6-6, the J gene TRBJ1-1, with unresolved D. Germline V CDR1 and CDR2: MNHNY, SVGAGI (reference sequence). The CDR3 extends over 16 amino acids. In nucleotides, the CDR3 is TGTGCCAGCAGTTACGTCAGGACGAATTCTGCCACTGAAGTTTTCTTT. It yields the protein CASSYVRTNSATEVFF.

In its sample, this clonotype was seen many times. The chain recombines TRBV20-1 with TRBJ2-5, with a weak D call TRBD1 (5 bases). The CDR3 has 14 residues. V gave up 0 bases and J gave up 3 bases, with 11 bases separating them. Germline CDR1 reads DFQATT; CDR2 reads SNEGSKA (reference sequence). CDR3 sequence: CSARDYRRKETQYF. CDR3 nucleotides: TGCAGTGCTAGAGACTACAGGAGAAAAGAGACCCAGTACTTC.

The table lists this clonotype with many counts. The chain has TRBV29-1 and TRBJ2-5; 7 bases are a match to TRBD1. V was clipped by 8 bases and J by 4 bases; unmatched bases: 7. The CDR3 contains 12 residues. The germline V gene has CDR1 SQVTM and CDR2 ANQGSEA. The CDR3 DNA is TGCAGCTTCGAGACAGGGTCAGAGACCCAGTACTTC. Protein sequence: CSFETGSETQYF. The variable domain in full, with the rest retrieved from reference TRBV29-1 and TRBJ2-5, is SAVISQKPSRDICQRGTSLTIQCQVDSQVTMMFWYRQQPGQSLTLIATANQGSEATYESGFVIDKFPISRPNLTFSTLTVSNMSPEDSSIYLCSFETGSETQYFGPGTRLLVL.